This T cell receptor beta chain was recovered during a study of OX40 agonist ivuxolimab in advanced cancers. Germline CDR1 reads MNHNY; CDR2 reads SVGAGI (reference sequence). The ends were cut back, 8 bases at V and 0 bases at J, with 10 bases in the middle. The CDR3 extends over 13 amino acids. The table came from immunoSEQ multiplex PCR; TCRdb's copy has only in-frame clones and leaves some out. The sample has tens of thousands of clones, about 91% seen once; the top ten hold around 4.2%. This receptor was identified in an adult with an advanced solid tumor such as melanoma, head and neck, liver or kidney cancer. V is TRBV6-6 and J is TRBJ1-1; D is ambiguous. The sample in question was CD4+ or CD8+ T cells sorted from blood, obtained in a trial of the OX40 agonist ivuxolimab. The CDR3 DNA follows: TGTGCCAGCTCGCTCAACTTGAACACTGAAGCTTTCTTT. This translates into CASSLNLNTEAFF.